The clone carrying this TCR beta chain was observed a few times. What it binds is unknown. This sample is part of a study of response to subunit inactivated influenza vaccine. Whole-study results and caveats: The authors suggested that every seasonal influenza vaccination recruits few new T cells.

TCRdb independently ran MiXCR on the RT-PCR reads; one entry per CDR3 protein. The repertoire holds around 520,000 distinct CDR3 sequences, with about 25% as singletons. CDR3 length: 17 residues. The J segment lost 0 bases and the V segment lost 1 base, leaving 6 bases of the junction unmatched. The germline V gene has CDR1 LNHNV and CDR2 YYDKDF (reference sequence). The chain carries TRBV15 and TRBJ2-1, with TRBD2 matching 7 bases. The source material was CD4+ T cells sorted from PBMCs, sampled approximately 5 days after vaccination. The TCR comes from a man aged 50-59 years who received an inactivated influenza vaccine. The CDR3 DNA reads as TGTGCCACCAGCAGAGTGGCGGGAGTGGGCTCCTACAATGAGCAGTTCTTC. Translating gives CATSRVAGVGSYNEQFF.